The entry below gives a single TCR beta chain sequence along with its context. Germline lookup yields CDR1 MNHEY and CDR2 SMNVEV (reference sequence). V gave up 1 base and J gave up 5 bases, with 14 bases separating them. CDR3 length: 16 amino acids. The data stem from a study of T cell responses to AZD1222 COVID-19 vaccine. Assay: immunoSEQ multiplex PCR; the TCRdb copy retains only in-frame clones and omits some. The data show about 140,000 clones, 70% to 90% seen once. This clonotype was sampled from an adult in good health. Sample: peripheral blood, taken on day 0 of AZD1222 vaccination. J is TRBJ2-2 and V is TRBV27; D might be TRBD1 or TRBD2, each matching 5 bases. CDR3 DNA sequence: TGTGCCAGCAGTTTATGGTCAGATTGGGGGACCGGGGAGCTGTTTTTT. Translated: CASSLWSDWGTGELFF.